Following are 20 T cell receptor beta chains from one sample sequenced in a study of radiotherapy plus CTLA-4 blockade in lung cancer. Using immunoSEQ multiplex PCR, the repertoire was profiled, and TCRdb retains in-frame clones only, with some absent. The sample has 65,000 to 90,000 clones; around 86% are singletons. The sequences come from peripheral blood, collected from a patient treated with radiotherapy plus ipilimumab. Receptors originate from a human donor with non-small cell lung cancer that progressed on radiotherapy plus ipilimumab.

This chain joins TRBV21-1 and TRBJ2-7; no check of the table's D call, TRBD2, against the DNA was made. TRBV21-1 is shown as a pseudogene. This CDR3 is built from 14 residues. CDR3 region: CATTTLAGVGEQYV. The CDR3 DNA follows: TGTGCCACCACAACCCTAGCGGGAGTAGGCGAGCAGTACGTC.

This chain connects TRBV28 to TRBJ1-5; 9 nucleotides line up with TRBD1. The CDR3 covers 16 residues. Germline CDR1 and CDR2: MDHEN and SYDVKM. The V gene end was trimmed by 8 bases and the J gene end by 0 bases; junction bases not matched to a gene: 8. The CDR3 reads CASGTGWDLSNQPQHF. DNA of the CDR3: TGTGCCAGCGGGACAGGGTGGGACCTTAGCAATCAGCCCCAGCATTTT.

The rearrangement uses TRBV6-6 and TRBJ2-7, with no clear D. The V gene's germline CDR1 is MNHNY and CDR2 SVGAGI (reference sequence). Trimming stripped 2 bases from V and 0 bases from J, with 8 bases between. CDR3 size: 14 residues. The CDR3 bases are TGTGCCAGCAGTTACCTCGGAAACTCCTACGAGCAGTACTTC. It encodes CASSYLGNSYEQYF.

This sequence joins TRBV12-5 and TRBJ2-1, with 7 bases lining up with TRBD2. This CDR3 is built from 14 residues. V was clipped by 1 base and J by 8 bases; unmatched bases: 5. Germline CDR1 LGHNT, CDR2 FRNRAP. The CDR3 loop reads CASGLGAGVYEQFF. The CDR3 coding sequence is TGTGCTAGTGGTTTGGGGGCGGGAGTATATGAGCAGTTCTTC. Full variable domain (missing parts from reference TRBV12-5 and TRBJ2-1): DARVTQTPRHKVTEMGQEVTMRCQPILGHNTVFWYRQTMMQGLELLAYFRNRAPLDDSGMPKDRFSAEMPDATLATLKIQPSEPRDSAVYFCASGLGAGVYEQFFGPGTRLTVL.

V and J are TRBV20-1 and TRBJ2-1; D ambiguous. This CDR3 is built from 11 residues. The V gene's germline CDR1 is DFQATT and CDR2 SNEGSKA (reference sequence). V shed 0 bases and J shed 8 bases, with 5 bases lying between them. CDR3 in amino acids: CSARDMHEQFF. CDR3 in DNA: TGCAGTGCTAGAGATATGCATGAGCAGTTCTTC.

The chain links TRBV29-1 to TRBJ2-1; 8 bases map to TRBD2. Germline CDR1 and CDR2: SQVTM and ANQGSEA. Germline trimming cut 0 bases from V and 0 bases from J; bases unmatched to any gene: 7. CDR3 length: 17 amino acids. CDR3 protein: CSVEDISGSSSYNEQFF. The DNA for the CDR3 is TGCAGCGTTGAAGATATAAGCGGGAGTAGCTCCTACAATGAGCAGTTCTTC.

CDR3 protein: CASSYTGGYRQYF. The DNA for the CDR3 is TGTGCCAGCAGTTACACCGGGGGTTACAGGCAGTACTTC. The chain employs TRBV6-5 and TRBJ2-7; D may be TRBD2 (6 bases). The CDR3 runs 13 residues. The V end lost 2 bases, the J end lost 9 bases, and 14 bases lay between the germline ends. Germline CDR1 and CDR2: MNHEY and SVGAGI.

The V gene is TRBV5-1, the J gene TRBJ1-1; D remains unclear. The CDR3 runs 14 residues. Germline CDR1 reads SGHRS; CDR2 reads YFSETQ. V dropped 7 bases and J dropped 4 bases, with 17 bases sitting between them. This CDR3 is CASGPSPGGTEAFF. The CDR3 region has the DNA TGCGCCAGCGGGCCGTCTCCGGGTGGCACTGAAGCTTTCTTT. Together with reference TRBV5-1 and TRBJ1-1, the CDR3 gives the full variable domain: KAGVTQTPRYLIKTRGQQVTLSCSPISGHRSVSWYQQTPGQGLQFLFEYFSETQRNKGNFPGRFSGRQFSNSRSEMNVSTLELGDSALYLCASGPSPGGTEAFFGQGTRLTVV.

V usage is TRBV25-1 and J usage is TRBJ2-1; D is perhaps TRBD1 (6 bases). Germline CDR1 reads MGHDK; CDR2 reads SYGVNS. The CDR3 runs 16 residues. Trimming left V 2 bases short and J 3 bases short, with 14 bases between. The CDR3 loop reads CASSEQGHSGYNEQFF. CDR3 in DNA: TGTGCCAGCAGTGAACAGGGACATTCGGGCTACAATGAGCAGTTCTTC.

In its sample, this clone was seen once. The chain has TRBV21-1 and TRBJ1-2. TRBV21-1 is termed a pseudogene. CDR3 size: 13 residues. In DNA form, the CDR3 reads TGTGCCAGCAGCCCCGCGTGTAACTATGGCTACACCTTC. Translating gives CASSPACNYGYTF.

V and J are TRBV5-6 and TRBJ2-7; tentatively, D is TRBD1 (6 bases). Per germline, CDR1 SGHDT and CDR2 YYEEEE. CDR3 size: 16 residues. V lost 0 bases, J lost 1 base, and 14 bases lay in between. CDR3 DNA: TGTGCCAGCAGCTTGGACCCGACAGGATCGTCCTACGAGCAGTACTTC. Translated: CASSLDPTGSSYEQYF.

The J gene is TRBJ1-1, the V gene TRBV5-1; perhaps TRBD1 as D (6 bases). The CDR3 contains 15 residues. V was clipped by 4 bases and J by 0 bases, with 13 bases between them. Germline V gene sequence: CDR1 SGHRS, CDR2 YFSETQ. This CDR3 is CASSPRTEMNTEAFF. In nucleotides, the CDR3 is TGCGCCAGCAGCCCGAGGACAGAAATGAACACTGAAGCTTTCTTT.

This chain connects TRBV19 to TRBJ2-4; D gene unclear. V was clipped by 3 bases and J by 0 bases, with 9 bases between them. The CDR3 has 15 residues. From germline, CDR1 is LNHDA and CDR2 SQIVND (reference sequence). The CDR3 sequence is CASSMGSLAKNIQYF. DNA of the CDR3: TGTGCCAGTAGTATGGGCTCCTTAGCCAAAAACATTCAGTACTTC. The complete variable domain, with remaining parts taken from reference TRBV19 and TRBJ2-4, reads DGGITQSPKYLFRKEGQNVTLSCEQNLNHDAMYWYRQDPGQGLRLIYYSQIVNDFQKGDIAEGYSVSREKKESFPLTVTSAQKNPTAFYLCASSMGSLAKNIQYFGAGTRLSVL.

The chain couples TRBV30 to TRBJ2-7, with 8 bases matching TRBD1. CDR3 length equals 15 residues. Trimming took 3 bases from V and 0 from J; bases not matched to a gene: 7. Germline V gives CDR1 GTSNPN, CDR2 SVGIG (reference sequence). The CDR3 sequence: CAWSPGQGHSYEQYV. In nucleotides, the CDR3 is TGTGCCTGGAGCCCAGGACAGGGACACTCCTACGAGCAGTACGTC.

The chain recombines TRBV5-1 with TRBJ1-1; tentative D call: TRBD1 (5 bases). Trimming stripped 0 bases from V and 1 base from J, with 10 bases between. The CDR3 is made up of 15 amino acids. Germline V CDR1 and CDR2: SGHRS, YFSETQ. CDR3 amino acids: CASSLVGAGNTEAFF. The CDR3 DNA reads as TGCGCCAGCAGCTTGGTCGGGGCGGGGAACACTGAAGCTTTCTTT.

CDR3 DNA sequence: TGTGCCAGCGGGGATGTGGGTGGAAGATACAATGAGCAGTTCTTC. It specifies CASGDVGGRYNEQFF. The V gene is TRBV6-5, the J gene TRBJ2-1; no reliable D call. CDR3 length: 15 amino acids. Germline CDR1 is MNHEY and CDR2 is SVGAGI. V was shortened by 8 bases and J by 4 bases, with 18 bases between the two germline ends.

The count of this clone is one. The V and J genes are TRBV6-1 and TRBJ2-5, with D perhaps assigned TRBD1 or TRBD2 (6 bases each). CDR3 size: 15 residues. V was pared by 4 bases and J by 7 bases, with 19 bases between. Germline V gene lookup returns CDR1 MNHNS and CDR2 SASEGT. The DNA for the CDR3 is TGTGCCAGCAGTGGGGGGCGGGGAGGACTGGGGACCCAGTACTTC. Its translation is CASSGGRGGLGTQYF.

The chain links TRBV30 to TRBJ1-3, with D uncertain. This CDR3 is 12 amino acids long. The germline V gene encodes CDR1 GTSNPN and CDR2 SVGIG (reference sequence). V lost 0 bases, J lost 4 bases, and 4 bases lay in between. The CDR3 spells CAWSVPGNTIYF. The CDR3 nucleotides are TGTGCCTGGAGTGTACCGGGAAACACCATATATTTT.

The rearrangement uses TRBV9 and TRBJ2-3; TRBD1 aligns across 10 bases. The junction had 11 bases not matched to a gene; V was cut back by 5 bases and J by 2 bases. This CDR3 region has 17 residues. CDR1 is SGDLS, CDR2 YYNGEE, per germline. This chain's CDR3 is CASSEGTGAIYTDTQYF. The CDR3 DNA reads as TGTGCCAGCAGTGAGGGGACAGGGGCTATATACACAGATACGCAGTATTTT.

This chain uses TRBV30 with TRBJ2-1, with D perhaps TRBD2 (6 bases). V dropped 3 bases and J dropped 4 bases, with 13 bases sitting between them. Germline V lookup: CDR1 GTSNPN, CDR2 SVGIG (reference sequence). The CDR3 is 14 amino acids. The CDR3 spells CAWRGGLPYNEQFF. In DNA form, the CDR3 reads TGTGCCTGGAGGGGTGGACTACCTTACAATGAGCAGTTCTTC.